This T cell receptor (beta chain) was recorded in a study of cytomegalovirus exposure and HLA in healthy donors. The PCR ran on 60 Vbeta and 13 Jbeta primers. The assay was immunoSEQ multiplex PCR, and TCRdb's table has in-frame clones only and misses some. The data hold roughly 130,000 clones, with 80% observed a single time. Regarding the study as a whole: The authors later linked a missense DCLRE1C variant to TCR beta V- and J-gene trimming. Association with HLA alleles at 0.05 false discovery rate was found for around 17,000 TCR beta sequences in a later analysis. Sequencing artifact likely explains a cluster of highly shared sequence variants. Immune exposure was documented only through CMV serostatus.

On this clone itself: Its antigen is currently unknown.

The CDR3 contains 13 residues. The germline CDR1 and CDR2 sequences are MNHEY and SVGAGI. The V end lost 4 bases, the J end lost 6 bases, and 9 bases lay between the germline ends. Material: PBMCs. The source of this sequence is a man between 35 and 55 years old in good health and CMV-seronegative. This chain links TRBV6-5 with TRBJ2-2; D gene ambiguous. CDR3 sequence: CASSSLRPGELFF. CDR3 coding DNA: TGTGCCAGCAGTTCCCTCCGTCCCGGGGAGCTGTTTTTT.